This TCR beta chain was observed in a study of OX40 agonist ivuxolimab in advanced cancers. The wider study: In this trial design, patients received ivuxolimab intravenously at 0.01 to 10 mg/kg every 2 weeks.

Method: immunoSEQ multiplex PCR; TCRdb's copy keeps in-frame clones and lacks some. Of under 80,000 clones in the sample, around 83% were seen once. Germline CDR1 and CDR2: MNHNS and SASEGT. This CDR3 is 13 amino acids long. V was trimmed by 6 bases and J by 8 bases, leaving 13 bases between them. This sequence originates from an adult with an advanced solid tumor such as melanoma, head and neck, liver or kidney cancer. This sample comprised CD4+ or CD8+ T cells sorted from blood, obtained in a trial of the OX40 agonist ivuxolimab. The chain is built from TRBV6-1 and TRBJ1-4, with a tentative D call TRBD1 (5 bases). CDR3 DNA: TGTGCCAGCAGATCGGGAGGGGACGAAAAACTGTTTTTT. The encoded protein is CASRSGGDEKLFF.